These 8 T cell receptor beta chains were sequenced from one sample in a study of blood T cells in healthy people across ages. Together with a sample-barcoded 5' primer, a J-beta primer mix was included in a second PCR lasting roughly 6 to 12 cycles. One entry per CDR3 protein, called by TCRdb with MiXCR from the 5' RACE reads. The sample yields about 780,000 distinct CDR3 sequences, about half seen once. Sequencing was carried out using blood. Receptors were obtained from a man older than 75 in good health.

CDR3 sequence reads: CASSLTGSVGNEQFF. CDR3 sequence (DNA): TGTGCCAGCAGCCTGACAGGGTCCGTTGGGAATGAGCAGTTCTTC. The V and J genes are TRBV4-2 and TRBJ2-1; 7 positions match TRBD1. The germline V gene has CDR1 LGHNA and CDR2 YNFKEQ. The CDR3 totals 15 residues. With 4 bases clipped from V and 7 bases from J, the junction kept 10 bases outside the gene matches.

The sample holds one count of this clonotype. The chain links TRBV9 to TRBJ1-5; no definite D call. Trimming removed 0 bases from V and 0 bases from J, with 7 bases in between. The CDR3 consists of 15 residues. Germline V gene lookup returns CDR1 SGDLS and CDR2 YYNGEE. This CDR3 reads CASSVGGDSNQPQHF. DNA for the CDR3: TGTGCCAGCAGCGTAGGGGGTGATAGCAATCAGCCCCAGCATTTT.

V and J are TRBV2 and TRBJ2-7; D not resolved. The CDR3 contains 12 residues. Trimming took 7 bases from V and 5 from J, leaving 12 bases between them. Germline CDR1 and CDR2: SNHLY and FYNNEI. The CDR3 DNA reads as TGTGCCAGCAACATGTACGTCCACGAGCAGTACTTC. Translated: CASNMYVHEQYF.

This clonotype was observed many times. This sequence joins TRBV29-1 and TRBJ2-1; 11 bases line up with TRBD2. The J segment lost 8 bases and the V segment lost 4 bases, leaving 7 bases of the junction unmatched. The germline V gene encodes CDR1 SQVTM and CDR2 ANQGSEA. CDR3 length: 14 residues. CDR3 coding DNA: TGCAGCGTTGGGGCTAGCGGGAGGATGGATGAGCAGTTCTTC. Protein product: CSVGASGRMDEQFF.

CDR3 residues: CSVEGQGNTIYF. The DNA of the CDR3 is TGCAGCGTTGAGGGTCAGGGGAACACCATATATTTT. The rearrangement links TRBV29-1 to TRBJ1-3, with D perhaps matching TRBD1 (6 bases). This CDR3 has 12 amino acids. In germline, CDR1 is SQVTM, CDR2 ANQGSEA. Between the trimmed V and J ends, which lost 3 bases and 7 bases, there was a span of 10 bases.

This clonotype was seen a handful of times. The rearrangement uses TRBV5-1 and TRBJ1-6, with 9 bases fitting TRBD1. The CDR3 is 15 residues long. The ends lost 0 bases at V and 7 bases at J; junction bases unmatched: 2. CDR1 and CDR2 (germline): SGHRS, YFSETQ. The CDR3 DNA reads TGCGCCAGCAGCTTGGTGGGGACAGGGAATTCACCCCTCCACTTT. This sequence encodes CASSLVGTGNSPLHF.

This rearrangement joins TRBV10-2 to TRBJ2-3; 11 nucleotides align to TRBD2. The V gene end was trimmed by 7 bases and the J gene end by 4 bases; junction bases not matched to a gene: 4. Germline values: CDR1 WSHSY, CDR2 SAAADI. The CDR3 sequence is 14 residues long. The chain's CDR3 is CASKSSGRADTQYF. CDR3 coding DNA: TGCGCCAGCAAGAGTAGCGGGAGGGCAGATACGCAGTATTTT.

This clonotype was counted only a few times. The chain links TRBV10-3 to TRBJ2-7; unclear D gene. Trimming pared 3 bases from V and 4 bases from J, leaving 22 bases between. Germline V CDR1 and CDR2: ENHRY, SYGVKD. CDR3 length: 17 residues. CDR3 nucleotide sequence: TGTGCCATCAGTGATAGTTCTGCAGGTTCACTACCTTACGAGCAGTACTTC. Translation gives CAISDSSAGSLPYEQYF.